The 9 T cell receptor beta chains below all came from one sample that was sequenced in a study of blood T cell repertoires in COVID-19. TCRdb keeps only in-frame clones here, not all; method: immunoSEQ multiplex PCR. Of more than 65,000 clones listed, under 80% were seen once; the top ten hold 25% to 30%. What was sequenced was peripheral blood. The receptor source for this set is a woman aged 80 or over with active or convalescent COVID-19.

This clone has a handful of counts. The rearrangement uses TRBV7-2 and TRBJ2-7; possible D gene TRBD1, 6 bases. The CDR3 runs to 16 residues. Germline V gives CDR1 SGHTA, CDR2 FQGNSA. V was shortened by 5 bases and J by 3 bases, with 20 bases between the two germline ends. The CDR3 sequence: CASSPGAGRVSYEQYF. CDR3 nucleotide sequence: TGTGCCAGCAGCCCAGGGGCGGGTAGGGTGAGCTACGAGCAGTACTTC.

J is TRBJ1-2 and V is TRBV6-2 or TRBV6-3; TRBD1 is a possible D gene (6 bases). The germline CDR1 and CDR2 sequences are MNHEY and SVGEGT. The CDR3 spans 13 residues. Trimming pared 2 bases from V and 8 bases from J, leaving 12 bases between. DNA of the CDR3: TGTGCCAGCAGTTACGCCAGGGGACGCGGCTACACCTTC. Its protein is CASSYARGRGYTF.

This chain links TRBV19 with TRBJ2-5; unclear D gene. Trimming shortened V by 4 bases and J by 5 bases, and 8 bases separated the two germline ends. The CDR3 runs 12 residues. Germline V lookup: CDR1 LNHDA, CDR2 SQIVND (reference sequence). CDR3: CASSRPGETQYF. The CDR3 nucleotides read TGTGCCAGTAGTAGGCCCGGGGAGACCCAGTACTTC.

The rearrangement joins TRBV2 to TRBJ1-2; weak D call: TRBD1 (5 bases). V lost 3 bases, J lost 8 bases, and 16 bases lay in between. Looked up from germline, CDR1 is SNHLY and CDR2 is FYNNEI. The CDR3 consists of 14 residues. The CDR3 loop reads CASSETLRGGGYTF. For the CDR3, the DNA is TGTGCCAGCAGTGAGACTCTTAGGGGTGGAGGCTACACCTTC.

The chain couples TRBV2 to TRBJ2-1; 7 bases map to TRBD1. V lost 3 bases, J lost 14 bases, and 4 bases stayed unmatched. CDR1 is SNHLY, CDR2 FYNNEI, per germline. The CDR3 covers 11 residues. Here the CDR3 reads CASSDWQGEFF. CDR3 DNA: TGTGCCAGCAGTGACTGGCAGGGGGAGTTCTTC.

The chain is built from TRBV2 and TRBJ1-1, with a weak D call TRBD1 (5 bases). This CDR3 has 14 amino acids. The V gene's germline CDR1 is SNHLY and CDR2 FYNNEI. V was cut by 11 bases and J by 0 bases, with 16 bases left in between. CDR3 DNA sequence: TGTGCCCTAGAGACGGGGGGATTGAACACTGAAGCTTTCTTT. This translates into CALETGGLNTEAFF.

The chain recombines TRBV5-1 with TRBJ2-7; 8 positions agree with TRBD2. V was clipped by 4 bases and J by 0 bases; unmatched bases: 6. Germline V gene sequence: CDR1 SGHRS, CDR2 YFSETQ. This CDR3 contains 15 residues. In nucleotides, the CDR3 is TGCGCCAGCAGCCGGGAGGGACCGAGCTCCTACGAGCAGTACTTC. Protein product: CASSREGPSSYEQYF.

This chain connects TRBV2 to TRBJ2-7; weak D call: TRBD1 (5 bases). Germline assignment: CDR1 SNHLY and CDR2 FYNNEI. Trimming took 4 bases from V and 0 from J, leaving 7 bases between them. This CDR3 has 13 amino acids. Written as DNA, the CDR3 is TGTGCCAGCAGTGCCGACAGCTCCTACGAGCAGTACTTC. It codes for CASSADSSYEQYF. The entire variable domain, with the rest obtained from reference TRBV2 and TRBJ2-7, is as follows: EPEVTQTPSHQVTQMGQEVILRCVPISNHLYFYWYRQILGQKVEFLVSFYNNEISEKSEIFDDQFSVERPDGSNFTLKIRSTKLEDSAMYFCASSADSSYEQYFGPGTRLTVT.

This rearrangement joins TRBV6-5 to TRBJ1-5; the D gene is possibly TRBD1 (5 bases). CDR1 MNHEY and CDR2 SVGAGI come from the germline V gene. The CDR3 runs to 15 residues. The V and J ends lost 8 bases and 4 bases respectively, with 18 bases between them. In DNA form, the CDR3 reads TGTGCCAGCGGAAGAGACAGTCCCGGTAATCAGCCCCAGCATTTT. Translation: CASGRDSPGNQPQHF.